A single sample is the source of the 22 T cell receptor beta chains below, sequenced in a study of tumor and adjacent non-tumor tissue in lung cancer. TCRbeta libraries were built with three rounds of nested PCR, modified from ARM-PCR. From the multiplex PCR reads, TCRdb called clonotypes with MiXCR, one entry per CDR3 protein. The sample has approximately 77,000 distinct CDR3 sequences; roughly 80% are singletons. RNA was extracted from bulk tissue without any cell sorting. This non-tumor lung sample came from over 3 cm beyond the tumor edge. The sequencing input was distant non-tumor lung tissue. Receptors were obtained from a man in his fifties or sixties with non-small cell lung cancer.

On this clonotype: A much larger clone differs by one base, so this may be a read error. The V and J genes are TRBV5-1 and TRBJ2-5; 9 positions match TRBD2. With the DNA end fitting TRBJ2-1 better, the J assignment may be wrong. Germline lookup yields CDR1 SGHRS and CDR2 YFSETQ. This CDR3 is built from 15 residues. The CDR3 reads CASSFYSSGEETQFF. DNA of the CDR3: TGCGCCAGCAGCTTCTACTCTAGCGGGGAAGAGACCCAGTTCTTC.

V and J are TRBV11-3 and TRBJ2-7, with D possibly being TRBD2 (5 bases). CDR1 is SGHNT, CDR2 YENEEA, per germline. The CDR3 is made up of 15 amino acids. The CDR3 nucleotides read TGTCCTAGCAGCTATCGGACTGGATTAACCAACGAGCAGTACTTC. Residues: CPSSYRTGLTNEQYF. Drawing the rest from reference TRBV11-3 and TRBJ2-7, the complete variable domain is EAGVVQSPRYKIIEKKQPVAFWCNPISGHNTLYWYLQNLGQGPELLIRYENEEAVDDSQLPKDRFSAERLKGVDSTLKIQPAELGDSAVYLCPSSYRTGLTNEQYFGPGTRLTVT.

As regards this clonotype: Germline is not matched at one junction end, which may reflect a read error. The chain combines TRBV20-1 with TRBJ1-3; tentatively, D is TRBD1 (5 bases). The CDR3 runs to 16 residues. Germline V gene data show CDR1 as DFQATT and CDR2 as SNEGSKA (reference sequence). The CDR3 bases are TGTAGTGCTAGAGATCACAGGAGTGCCTCTGGAAACACCATATATTTT. Its protein product is CSARDHRSASGNTIYF.

Note on this clonotype: The junction differs from germline at one of its ends, possibly a read error. The chain uses TRBV11-3 and TRBJ2-7; possible D gene TRBD1, 6 bases. Germline values: CDR1 SGHNT, CDR2 YENEEA. This CDR3 spans 13 amino acids. This chain's CDR3 is CASSIRGFYGQYF. DNA for the CDR3: TGTGCCAGCAGCATCAGGGGCTTCTACGGGCAGTACTTC.

In the case of this clonotype: The junction differs from germline at one of its ends, possibly a read error. This chain joins TRBV5-1 and TRBJ1-4, with TRBD1 identical over 8 bases. The CDR3 is 14 amino acids. Germline lookup yields CDR1 SGHRS and CDR2 YFSETQ. The DNA of the CDR3 is TGCGTCAGCACCCATCAGGGGGCCGGGGAAAAACTGTTTTTT. Translated, it gives CVSTHQGAGEKLFF.

To note about this clonotype: Its ends do not fully match the called genes, so a read error is possible. The chain links TRBV20-1 to TRBJ2-1; D tentatively reads TRBD1 or TRBD2 (7 bases each). This CDR3 is 15 amino acids long. CDR1 is DFQATT, CDR2 SNEGSKA, per germline (reference sequence). As DNA, the CDR3 is TGCAGTGCTGACTCAGGGGGGGGGTCGTGGAATGAGCAATTCTTC. It is translated as CSADSGGGSWNEQFF.

Points on this clonotype: A read error is likely, as this CDR3 ends without the conserved phenylalanine or tryptophan. This sequence joins TRBV5-4 and TRBJ1-1; tentatively, D is TRBD1 (6 bases). CDR3 size: 15 residues. The germline gives CDR1 SGHNT, CDR2 YYREEE (reference sequence). V dropped 5 bases and J dropped 8 bases, with 22 bases sitting between them. CDR3 protein: CASRPPGAAWTEAFS. The CDR3 DNA reads as TGTGCCAGCAGACCACCGGGGGCGGCGTGGACCGAAGCTTTCTCT.

There are many counts of this clonotype. The CDR3 DNA is TGTGCCAGCAGCTTAGGCCCCACGGACAGGGGGCTGGAGACCCAGTACTTC. The encoded protein is CASSLGPTDRGLETQYF. The chain carries TRBV27 and TRBJ2-5; 11 bases are shared with TRBD1. Losses at the gene ends were 6 bases for V and 5 bases for J; bases not matched to a gene: 14. In germline, CDR1 is MNHEY, CDR2 SMNVEV (reference sequence). The CDR3 contains 17 residues.

In the case of this clonotype: A single base separates this from a much larger clone, so it may be a read error. This chain uses TRBV29-1 with TRBJ2-7, with 7 positions matching TRBD1. The trim removed 2 bases at V and 3 bases at J, leaving 7 bases unmatched. Germline V lookup: CDR1 SQVTM, CDR2 ANQGSEA. The CDR3 has 14 residues. The CDR3 bases are TGCAGCGTTGAAAGGGACAGCCCTTTCTACGAGCAGTACTTC. Its translation: CSVERDSPFYEQYF.

The chain has TRBV4-1 and TRBJ1-2, with unresolved D. V was shortened by 3 bases and J by 9 bases, with 20 bases between the two germline ends. Per germline, CDR1 MGHRA and CDR2 YSYEKL. The CDR3 is 15 residues long. The CDR3 loop reads CASSQVLRSIGSYTF. As DNA, the CDR3 is TGCGCCAGCAGCCAGGTACTTAGGTCGATAGGCAGCTACACCTTC.

Comments on this clonotype: At one end, the junction sequence differs from germline, possibly due to a read error. This rearrangement joins TRBV6-6 to TRBJ1-2; D gene uncertain. The CDR3 runs 14 residues. The germline V gene has CDR1 MNHNY and CDR2 SVGAGI (reference sequence). The DNA for the CDR3 is TGTGCCATTCAAGTGGTGAGGGTGCGGCATGGCTACACTTTC. It is translated as CAIQVVRVRHGYTF.

About this clonotype itself: The CDR3 does not end in the conserved phenylalanine or tryptophan, so this is likely a read error. The gene calls are TRBV6-6 and TRBJ2-1, with 9 bases matching TRBD2. The CDR3 contains 15 residues. Germline CDR1 and CDR2: MNHNY and SVGAGI (reference sequence). The CDR3 DNA reads TGTGCCAGCAGTTGGGGCGGGGGGGACTACAATGATCAGTTCTTA. As protein: CASSWGGGDYNDQFL.

A note on this clonotype: The conserved phenylalanine or tryptophan normally closing the CDR3 is absent here, so this likely arose from a read error. The rearrangement links TRBV29-1 to TRBJ2-5, with 9 bases matching TRBD2. J lost 4 bases, V lost 4 bases, and 7 bases had no gene match. CDR1 is SQVTM, CDR2 ANQGSEA, per germline. The CDR3 is 14 residues long. The CDR3 here is CSVGTSALPETQYL. The CDR3 DNA follows: TGCAGCGTTGGGACTAGCGCACTGCCAGAGACCCAGTACTTA.

The CDR3 here is CSAAVTYEQYF. In DNA, the CDR3 is TGCAGTGCTGCGGTCACCTACGAGCAGTACTTC. The genes are TRBV20-1 and TRBJ2-7, with unresolved D. Trimming shortened V by 5 bases and J by 2 bases, and 7 bases separated the two germline ends. Germline CDR1 DFQATT, CDR2 SNEGSKA (reference sequence). The length of the CDR3 is 11 residues.

The rearrangement joins TRBV4-2 to TRBJ1-2, with D unclear. The CDR3 contains 16 residues. V was shortened by 1 base and J by 10 bases, with 22 bases between the two germline ends. Germline V gene data show CDR1 as LGHNA and CDR2 as YNFKEQ. This CDR3 is CASSQAGAREWDAYTF. In nucleotides, the CDR3 is TGTGCCAGCAGCCAAGCCGGCGCTCGGGAATGGGATGCCTACACCTTC.

As to this clonotype: A read error may account for a junction end that differs from germline. The chain has TRBV4-1 and TRBJ2-5; 12 positions agree with TRBD2. The germline V gene has CDR1 MGHRA and CDR2 YSYEKL. CDR3 length equals 17 residues. Written as DNA, the CDR3 is TGCGCTAGCAGCCAAGATTGGACTAGCGGGGTCCCCAAGACCCAGTACTTC. Amino acids: CASSQDWTSGVPKTQYF.

The chain uses TRBV12-3 or TRBV12-4 and TRBJ1-5; 9 bases are shared with TRBD1. J gave up 2 bases and V 5 bases, and 1 base lay outside the gene matches. The CDR3 is 14 residues long. Here the CDR3 reads CASSRTGGNQPQHF. The CDR3 DNA sequence: TGTGCCAGCAGTAGGACAGGGGGCAATCAGCCCCAGCATTTT.

This clonotype was recorded a few times. A much larger clone lies one base from this, so it may be a read error. The rearrangement links TRBV6-4 to TRBJ2-3, with a possible D match to TRBD1 (6 bases). The CDR3 runs to 13 residues. Germline-derived CDR1 and CDR2 are MRHNA and SNTAGT. V dropped 2 bases and J dropped 5 bases, with 8 bases sitting between them. CDR3 protein: CASSDRDIDTQYF. CDR3 sequence (DNA): TGTGCCAGCAGTGACAGGGACATAGATACGCAGTATTTT.

This clonotype came up many times. The chain couples TRBV30 to TRBJ2-7; no definite D call. CDR3 size: 14 residues. Germline-derived CDR1 and CDR2 are GTSNPN and SVGIG (reference sequence). Trimming left V 3 bases short and J 2 bases short, with 14 bases between. The CDR3 DNA is TGTGCCTGGAGACTTGAGACCCCTACCTACGAGCAGTACTTC. Amino acid sequence: CAWRLETPTYEQYF.

For this clonotype: At one end the junction does not follow the germline gene, possibly because of a read error. The chain recombines TRBV20-1 with TRBJ1-1, with 8 positions matching TRBD1. Germline CDR1 reads DFQATT; CDR2 reads SNEGSKA (reference sequence). The CDR3 runs 12 residues. In DNA, the CDR3 is TGCAGTGCTAGAACAGGGGGAGGCTCAGCTTCCTTT. Amino acid sequence: CSARTGGGSASF.

On this clonotype itself: Its ends do not fully match the called genes, so a read error is possible. The chain is built from TRBV29-1 and TRBJ1-2; TRBD1 aligns across 8 bases. In germline, CDR1 is SQVTM, CDR2 ANQGSEA. This CDR3 has 15 amino acids. CDR3 amino acids: CGVGDLRTGNYGYTF. CDR3 DNA: TGCGGCGTTGGAGATCTCCGGACAGGGAACTATGGCTACACCTTC.

Comments on this clonotype: At one boundary the junction diverges from the germline segment, which might be a read error. The rearrangement uses TRBV11-2 and TRBJ2-7, with TRBD1 matching 9 bases. Germline-derived CDR1 and CDR2 are SGHAT and FQNNGV. The CDR3 is made up of 14 amino acids. CDR3 sequence reads: CAISFGTGPYDQYF. CDR3 bases: TGTGCCATCAGCTTCGGGACAGGGCCCTACGATCAGTACTTC. The whole variable domain, remainder taken from reference TRBV11-2 and TRBJ2-7, is EAGVAQSPRYKIIEKRQSVAFWCNPISGHATLYWYQQILGQGPKLLIQFQNNGVVDDSQLPKDRFSAERLKGVDSTLKIQPAKLEDSAVYLCAISFGTGPYDQYFGPGTRLTVT.